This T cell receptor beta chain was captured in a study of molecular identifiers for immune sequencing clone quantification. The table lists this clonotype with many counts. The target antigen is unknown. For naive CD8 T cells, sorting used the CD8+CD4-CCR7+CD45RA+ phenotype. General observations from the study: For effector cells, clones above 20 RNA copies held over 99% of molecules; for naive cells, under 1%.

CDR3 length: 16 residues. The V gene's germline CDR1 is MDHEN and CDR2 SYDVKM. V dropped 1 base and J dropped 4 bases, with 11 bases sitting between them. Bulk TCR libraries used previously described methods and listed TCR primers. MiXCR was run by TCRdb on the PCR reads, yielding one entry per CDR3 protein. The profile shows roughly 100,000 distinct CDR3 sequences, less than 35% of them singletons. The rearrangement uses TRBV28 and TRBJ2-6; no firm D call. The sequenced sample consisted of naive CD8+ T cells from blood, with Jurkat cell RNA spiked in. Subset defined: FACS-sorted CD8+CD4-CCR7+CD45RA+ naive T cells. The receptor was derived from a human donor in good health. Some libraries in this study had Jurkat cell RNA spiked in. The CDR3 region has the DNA TGTGCCAGCAGTTTATATCGAGGCGCAGGGGCCAACGTCCTGACTTTC. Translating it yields CASSLYRGAGANVLTF.